This T cell receptor (beta chain) emerged from a study of control samples from healthy donors and cancer patients. The protocol was immunoSEQ multiplex PCR, while the TCRdb copy is restricted to in-frame clones and leaves out a portion. The table lists some 130,000 clones, 85% to 95% of them singletons. Sequencing was done on a sample of blood. This receptor was obtained from a man aged 18 to 29 in good health.

DNA for the CDR3: TGCAGTGCTAGTTGGGGAAACACCATATATTTT. Amino acids: CSASWGNTIYF. The chain carries TRBV20-1 and TRBJ1-3, with D hard to call. The CDR3 runs to 11 residues. The germline CDR1 and CDR2 sequences are DFQATT and SNEGSKA (reference sequence). Trimming took 3 bases from V and 4 from J, leaving 4 bases between them.